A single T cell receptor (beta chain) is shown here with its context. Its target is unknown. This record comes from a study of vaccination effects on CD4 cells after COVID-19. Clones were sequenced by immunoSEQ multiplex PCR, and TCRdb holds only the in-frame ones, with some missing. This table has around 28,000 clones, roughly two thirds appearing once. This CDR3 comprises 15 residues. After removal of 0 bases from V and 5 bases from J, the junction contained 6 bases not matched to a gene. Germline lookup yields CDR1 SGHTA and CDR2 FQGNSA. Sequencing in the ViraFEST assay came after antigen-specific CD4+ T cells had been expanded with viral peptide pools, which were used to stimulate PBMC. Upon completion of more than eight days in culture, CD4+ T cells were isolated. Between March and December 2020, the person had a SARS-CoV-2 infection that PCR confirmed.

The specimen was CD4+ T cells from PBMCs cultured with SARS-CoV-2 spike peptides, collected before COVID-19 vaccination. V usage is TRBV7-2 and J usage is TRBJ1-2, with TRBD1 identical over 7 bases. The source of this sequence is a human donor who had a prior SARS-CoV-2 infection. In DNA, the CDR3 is TGTGCCAGCAGCTTAGCGTATCTACAGGGGTATGGCTACACCTTC. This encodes CASSLAYLQGYGYTF.